This T cell receptor beta chain was sequenced for a study of T cell changes during pregnancy in multiple sclerosis. The CDR3 spans 14 residues. Trimming took 6 bases from V and 2 from J; bases not matched to a gene: 6. From germline, CDR1 is SNHLY and CDR2 FYNNEI. Profiled with immunoSEQ multiplex PCR; TCRdb holds only in-frame clones, not every one. Of about 44,000 clones in the sample, 70% to 90% were seen once. The sample in question was CD4+ T cells from peripheral blood mononuclear cells, obtained after pregnancy. The sequence was obtained from a female donor with multiple sclerosis, enrolled in a pregnancy study. The rearrangement links TRBV2 to TRBJ2-7; 8 bases line up with TRBD1. The CDR3: CASRGQGPTYEQYF. CDR3 nucleotide sequence: TGTGCCAGCAGAGGACAGGGTCCGACCTACGAGCAGTACTTC. The full variable domain, its missing parts supplied by reference TRBV2 and TRBJ2-7, is EPEVTQTPSHQVTQMGQEVILRCVPISNHLYFYWYRQILGQKVEFLVSFYNNEISEKSEIFDDQFSVERPDGSNFTLKIRSTKLEDSAMYFCASRGQGPTYEQYFGPGTRLTVT.